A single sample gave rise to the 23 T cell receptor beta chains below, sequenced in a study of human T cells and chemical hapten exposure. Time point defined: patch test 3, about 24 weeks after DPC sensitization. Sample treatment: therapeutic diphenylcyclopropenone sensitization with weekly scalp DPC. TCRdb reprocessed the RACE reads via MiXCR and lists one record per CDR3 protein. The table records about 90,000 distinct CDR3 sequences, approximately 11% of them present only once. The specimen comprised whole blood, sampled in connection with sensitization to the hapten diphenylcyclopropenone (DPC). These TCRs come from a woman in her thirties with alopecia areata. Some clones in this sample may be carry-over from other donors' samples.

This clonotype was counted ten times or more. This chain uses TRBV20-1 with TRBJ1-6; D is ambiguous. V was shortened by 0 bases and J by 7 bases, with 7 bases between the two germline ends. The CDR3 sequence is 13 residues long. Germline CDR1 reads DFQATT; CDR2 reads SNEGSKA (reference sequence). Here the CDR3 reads CSARDRGNSPLHF. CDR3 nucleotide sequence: TGCAGTGCTAGAGATCGAGGGAATTCACCCCTCCACTTT.

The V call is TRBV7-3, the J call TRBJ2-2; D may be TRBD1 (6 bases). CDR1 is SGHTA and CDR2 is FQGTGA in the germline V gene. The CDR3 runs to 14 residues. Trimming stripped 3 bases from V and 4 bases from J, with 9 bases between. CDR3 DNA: TGTGCCAGCAGCTTCACCAGGGGCACCGGGGAGCTGTTTTTT. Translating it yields CASSFTRGTGELFF.

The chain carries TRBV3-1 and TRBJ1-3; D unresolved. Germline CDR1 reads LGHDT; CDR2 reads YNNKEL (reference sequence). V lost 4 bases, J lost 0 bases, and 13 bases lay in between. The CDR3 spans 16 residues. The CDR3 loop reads CASSLKPPGSGNTIYF. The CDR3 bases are TGTGCCAGCAGCCTTAAACCCCCGGGCTCTGGAAACACCATATATTTT.

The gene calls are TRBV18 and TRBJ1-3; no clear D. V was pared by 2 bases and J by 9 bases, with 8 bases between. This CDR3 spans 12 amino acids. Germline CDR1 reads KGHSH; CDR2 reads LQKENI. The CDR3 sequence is CASSPDGITIYF. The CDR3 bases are TGTGCCAGCTCACCAGACGGGATCACCATATATTTT.

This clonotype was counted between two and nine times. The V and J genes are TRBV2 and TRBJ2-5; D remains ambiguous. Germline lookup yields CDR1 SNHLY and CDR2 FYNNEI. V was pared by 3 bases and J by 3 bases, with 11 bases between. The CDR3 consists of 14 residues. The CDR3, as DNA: TGTGCCAGCAGTGATGGACGTATGAAAGAGACCCAGTACTTC. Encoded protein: CASSDGRMKETQYF.

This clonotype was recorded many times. The CDR3 DNA reads as TGTGCCAGCAGTCCCTATCCAAACACTGAAGCTTTCTTT. It encodes CASSPYPNTEAFF. This chain links TRBV6-5 with TRBJ1-1, with D unresolved. The CDR3 is 13 residues long. Germline V gives CDR1 MNHEY, CDR2 SVGAGI. Between the trimmed V and J ends, which lost 5 bases and 2 bases, there was a span of 9 bases.

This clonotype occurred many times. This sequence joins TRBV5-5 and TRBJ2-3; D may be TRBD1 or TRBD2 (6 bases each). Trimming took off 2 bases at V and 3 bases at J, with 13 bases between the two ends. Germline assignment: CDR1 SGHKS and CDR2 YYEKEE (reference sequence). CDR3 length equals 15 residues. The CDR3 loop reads CASSFRGGKTDTQYF. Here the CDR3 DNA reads TGTGCCAGCAGCTTCAGGGGCGGGAAGACAGATACGCAGTATTTT.

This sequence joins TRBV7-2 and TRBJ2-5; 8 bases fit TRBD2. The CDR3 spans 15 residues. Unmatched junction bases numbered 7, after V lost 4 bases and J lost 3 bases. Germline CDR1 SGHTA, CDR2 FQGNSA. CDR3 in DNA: TGTGCCAGCAGCTCCCGGGGTAGCGGGAAAGAGACCCAGTACTTC. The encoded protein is CASSSRGSGKETQYF.

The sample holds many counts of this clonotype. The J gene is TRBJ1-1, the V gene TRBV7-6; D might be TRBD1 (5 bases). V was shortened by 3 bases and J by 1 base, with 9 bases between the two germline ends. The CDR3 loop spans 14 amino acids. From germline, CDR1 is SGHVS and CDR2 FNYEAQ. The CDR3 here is CASSFGHTNTEAFF. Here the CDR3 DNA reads TGTGCCAGCAGCTTCGGACATACGAACACTGAAGCTTTCTTT.

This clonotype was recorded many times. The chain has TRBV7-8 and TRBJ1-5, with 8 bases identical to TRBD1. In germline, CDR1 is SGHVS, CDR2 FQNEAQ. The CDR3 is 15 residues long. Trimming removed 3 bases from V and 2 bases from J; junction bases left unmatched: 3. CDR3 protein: CASSLDRVGNQPQHF. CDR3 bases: TGTGCCAGCAGCTTGGACAGGGTTGGCAATCAGCCCCAGCATTTT.

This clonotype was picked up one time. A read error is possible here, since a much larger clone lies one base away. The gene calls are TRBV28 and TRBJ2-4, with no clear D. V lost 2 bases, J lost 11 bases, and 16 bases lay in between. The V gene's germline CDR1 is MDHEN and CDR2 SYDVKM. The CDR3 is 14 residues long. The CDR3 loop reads CASSLNPPAKVQYF. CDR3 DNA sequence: TGTGCCAGCAGTTTAAACCCTCCGGCCAAGGTTCAGTACTTC.

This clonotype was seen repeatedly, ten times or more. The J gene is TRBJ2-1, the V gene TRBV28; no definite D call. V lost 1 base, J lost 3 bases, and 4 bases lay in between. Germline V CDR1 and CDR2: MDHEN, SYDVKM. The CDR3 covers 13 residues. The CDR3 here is CASSLYFYNEQFF. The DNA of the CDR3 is TGTGCCAGCAGTTTATATTTCTACAATGAGCAGTTCTTC.

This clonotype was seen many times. The chain's CDR3 is CSVPPRRIDEQFF. In DNA form, the CDR3 reads TGCAGCGTCCCCCCCCGGAGGATCGATGAGCAGTTCTTC. The chain has TRBV29-1 and TRBJ2-1; possible D gene TRBD2, 5 bases. Trimming shortened V by 6 bases and J by 8 bases, and 17 bases separated the two germline ends. The CDR3 has 13 residues. Per germline, CDR1 SQVTM and CDR2 ANQGSEA.

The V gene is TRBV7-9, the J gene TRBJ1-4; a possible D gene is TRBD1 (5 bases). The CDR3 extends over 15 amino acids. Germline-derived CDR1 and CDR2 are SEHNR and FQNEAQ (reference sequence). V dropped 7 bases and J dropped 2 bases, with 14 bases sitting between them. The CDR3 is CASNSGSTTNEKLFF. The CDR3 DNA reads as TGTGCCAGCAATTCAGGGTCAACCACTAATGAAAAACTGTTTTTT.

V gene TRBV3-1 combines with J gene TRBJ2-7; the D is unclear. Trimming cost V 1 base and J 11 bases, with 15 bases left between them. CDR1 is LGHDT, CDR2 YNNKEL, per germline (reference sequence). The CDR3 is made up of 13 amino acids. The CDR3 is CASSQVGLPSKYF. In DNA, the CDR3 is TGTGCCAGCAGCCAAGTAGGGCTACCGAGCAAGTACTTC.

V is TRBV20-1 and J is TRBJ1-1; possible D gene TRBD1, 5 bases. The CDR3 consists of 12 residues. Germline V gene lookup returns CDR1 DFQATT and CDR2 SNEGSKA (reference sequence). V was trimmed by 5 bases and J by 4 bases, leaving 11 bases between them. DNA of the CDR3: TGCAGTGCTCTCCGGGGGGGCACTGAAGCTTTCTTT. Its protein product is CSALRGGTEAFF.

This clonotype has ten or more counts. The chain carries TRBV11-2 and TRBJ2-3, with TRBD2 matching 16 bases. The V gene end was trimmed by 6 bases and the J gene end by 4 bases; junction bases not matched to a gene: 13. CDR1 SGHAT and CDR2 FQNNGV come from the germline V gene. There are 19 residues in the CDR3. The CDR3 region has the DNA TGTGCCAGCAGACCTTCCCCGGGACTAGCGGGGGGGCGGGCAGATACGCAGTATTTT. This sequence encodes CASRPSPGLAGGRADTQYF.

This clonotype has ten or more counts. CDR3 sequence: CASSHGTASNQPQHF. CDR3 coding DNA: TGCGCCAGCAGCCATGGGACAGCGAGCAATCAGCCCCAGCATTTT. V usage is TRBV4-3 and J usage is TRBJ1-5, with 7 bases matching TRBD1. V was pared by 3 bases and J by 1 base, with 3 bases of the junction left unmatched. This CDR3 region has 15 residues. Per the germline V gene, CDR1 is LGHNA and CDR2 is YSLEER.

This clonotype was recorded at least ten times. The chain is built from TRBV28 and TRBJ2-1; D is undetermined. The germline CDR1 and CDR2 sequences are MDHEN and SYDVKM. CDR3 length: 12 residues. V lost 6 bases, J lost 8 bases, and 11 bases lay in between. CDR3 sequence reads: CASRLAHYEQFF. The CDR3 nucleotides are TGTGCCAGCAGGCTGGCCCATTATGAGCAGTTCTTC.

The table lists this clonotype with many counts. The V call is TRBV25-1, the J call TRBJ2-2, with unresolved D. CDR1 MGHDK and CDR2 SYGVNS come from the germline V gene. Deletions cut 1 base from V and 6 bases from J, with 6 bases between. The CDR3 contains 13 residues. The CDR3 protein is CASSESWAGELFF. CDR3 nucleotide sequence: TGTGCCAGCAGTGAATCGTGGGCCGGGGAGCTGTTTTTT.

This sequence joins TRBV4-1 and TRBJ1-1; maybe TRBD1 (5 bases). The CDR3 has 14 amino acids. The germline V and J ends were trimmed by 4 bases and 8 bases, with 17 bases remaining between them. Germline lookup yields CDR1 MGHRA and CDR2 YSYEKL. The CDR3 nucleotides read TGCGCCAGCAGCCGGGGGAACGGGCAAGGCGAAGCTTTCTTT. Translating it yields CASSRGNGQGEAFF.

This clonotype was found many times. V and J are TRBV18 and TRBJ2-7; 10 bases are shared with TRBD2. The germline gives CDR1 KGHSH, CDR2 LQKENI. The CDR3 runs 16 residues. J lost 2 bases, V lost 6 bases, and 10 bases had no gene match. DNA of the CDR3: TGTGCCAGCTCCAGCGGGGGGGCCCGCGGTGCCTACGAGCAGTACGTC. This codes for CASSSGGARGAYEQYV.

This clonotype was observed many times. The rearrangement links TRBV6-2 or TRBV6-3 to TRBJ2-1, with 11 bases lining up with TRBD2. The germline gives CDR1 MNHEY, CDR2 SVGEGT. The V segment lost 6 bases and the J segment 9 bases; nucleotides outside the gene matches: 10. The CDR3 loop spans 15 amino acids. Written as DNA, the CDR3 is TGTGCCAGCAGCCTTAGCGGGAGGGCCTTCGGTGAGCAGTTCTTC. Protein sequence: CASSLSGRAFGEQFF.